These T cell receptor beta chains were read from a single sample in a study of Ad26.COV2.S vaccination and SARS-CoV-2 variants. Produced via immunoSEQ multiplex PCR; TCRdb's table is partial and in-frame only. Of roughly 320,000 clones listed, around 86% are singletons. The starting material was peripheral blood, obtained in a trial of Ad26.COV2.S vaccine versus placebo. These receptors all stem from a person between 18 and 65 years old who received the Ad26.COV2.S COVID-19 vaccine or a placebo. Both conserved end residues are part of each CDR3. The D gene is left open where the match is weak. Part of the rows lack a size; the others show once, few, many or a class for expanded clones.

length	V	J	size	D	CDR3	DNA
10	TRBV30	TRBJ2-7	NA	NA	CALGVYEQYF	TGTGCCTTGGGGGTCTACGAGCAGTACTTC
11	TRBV10-3	TRBJ2-7	NA	NA	CAISGSYEQYF	TGTGCCATCAGTGGATCCTACGAGCAGTACTTC
16	TRBV11-3	TRBJ1-1	NA	TRBD1	CASSFYRQGKNTEAFF	TGTGCCAGCAGCTTCTATAGACAGGGGAAGAACACTGAAGCTTTCTTT
14	TRBV9	TRBJ2-1	NA	NA	CASSVDNSFDEQFF	TGTGCCAGCAGCGTAGATAATAGCTTCGATGAGCAGTTCTTC
12	TRBV5-1	TRBJ1-2	NA	NA	CASSVAGDGYTF	TGCGCCAGCAGCGTCGCAGGGGATGGCTACACCTTC
13	TRBV7-9	TRBJ1-1	few	NA	CASSWLGDTEAFF	TGTGCCAGCAGCTGGCTAGGGGACACTGAAGCTTTCTTT
16	TRBV7-2	TRBJ1-6	NA	NA	CASSSTGSSYNSPLHF	TGTGCCAGCAGCTCTACAGGGAGCTCCTATAATTCACCCCTCCACTTT
13	TRBV19	TRBJ2-7	once	TRBD1	CASSWTGSHEQYF	TGTGCCAGTAGCTGGACAGGGTCCCACGAGCAGTACTTC
11	TRBV6-5	TRBJ1-1	NA	NA	CASQRGTEAFF	TGTGCCAGCCAGCGGGGGACTGAAGCTTTCTTT
15	TRBV7-9	TRBJ2-7	NA	TRBD2	CASRPLAGTSYEQYF	TGTGCCAGCAGGCCGTTAGCGGGGACCTCCTACGAGCAGTACTTC
15	TRBV6-5	TRBJ2-3	NA	NA	CASGPPGLGTDTQYF	TGTGCCAGCGGGCCACCGGGACTGGGCACAGATACGCAGTATTTT
16	TRBV10-3	TRBJ2-7	NA	TRBD2	CAISTGLAGENDEQYF	TGTGCCATCAGTACGGGACTAGCGGGGGAAAACGACGAGCAGTACTTC
16	TRBV30	TRBJ2-3	NA	NA	CAWSVGRGARTDTQYF	TGTGCCTGGAGTGTGGGTCGAGGGGCTAGAACAGATACGCAGTATTTT
15	TRBV19	TRBJ2-2	few	TRBD1	CASRLRQGAGGELFF	TGTGCCAGTAGACTCCGACAGGGGGCGGGTGGGGAGCTGTTTTTT
15	TRBV7-9	TRBJ1-1	NA	NA	CASSLEGRGGTEAFF	TGTGCCAGCAGCTTGGAGGGTAGAGGGGGCACTGAAGCTTTCTTT
15	TRBV7-6	TRBJ1-1	NA	NA	CASSLAPGLGTEAFF	TGTGCCAGCAGCTTAGCCCCAGGGCTCGGCACTGAAGCTTTCTTT
14	TRBV29-1	TRBJ1-2	NA	TRBD1	CSVERDRVHYGYTF	TGCAGCGTTGAGCGGGACAGGGTGCACTATGGCTACACCTTC
16	TRBV5-1	TRBJ2-5	once	TRBD2	CASSPGGLAGDKTQYF	TGCGCCAGCAGCCCTGGGGGACTAGCGGGGGATAAGACCCAGTACTTC
13	TRBV5-1	TRBJ2-7	NA	NA	CASSLVGEGEQYF	TGCGCCAGCAGCTTGGTGGGGGAAGGCGAGCAGTACTTC
13	TRBV7-3	TRBJ2-7	NA	TRBD1	CASSLYRDREQYF	TGTGCCAGCAGCTTATACCGGGACAGGGAGCAGTACTTC
16	TRBV18	TRBJ1-3	NA	NA	CASSPRATSSGNTIYF	TGTGCCAGCTCACCACGGGCCACCAGCTCTGGAAACACCATATATTTT
11	TRBV19	TRBJ2-2	NA	NA	CASSFSGELFF	TGTGCCAGTAGTTTTTCCGGGGAGCTGTTTTTT
15	TRBV15	TRBJ2-3	many	TRBD1	CATSRDRASTDTQYF	TGTGCCACCAGCAGGGACAGGGCTAGCACAGATACGCAGTATTTT
15	TRBV7-6	TRBJ2-5	NA	NA	CASSLGFSGQETQYF	TGTGCCAGCAGCTTAGGGTTTTCGGGACAAGAGACCCAGTACTTC
17	TRBV9	TRBJ2-7	once	TRBD2	CASSVGSGGRGSYEQYF	TGTGCCAGCAGCGTCGGTAGCGGGGGGCGAGGCTCCTACGAGCAGTACTTC
11	TRBV5-1	TRBJ1-1	NA	NA	CASSLAGDAFF	TGCGCCAGCAGCTTGGCGGGGGACGCTTTCTTT
13	TRBV20-1	TRBJ1-4	NA	NA	CSASLGVDEKLFF	TGCAGTGCTAGTCTGGGGGTTGATGAAAAACTGTTTTTT